This T cell receptor beta chain was found in a study of blood T cell repertoires in COVID-19. Study context: There were acute and convalescent COVID-19 samples, and they came from the United States, Italy and Spain.

This clone was found a few times. Sequenced by immunoSEQ multiplex PCR; TCRdb stores in-frame clones only, minus some. Found here are fewer than 70,000 clones, around 79% of them singletons; the top ten hold roughly 5%. Sequenced: peripheral blood. This clonotype was sampled from a human donor in a cohort sampled during active COVID-19.

This CDR3 is CASSQTQGSYEQYF. CDR3 sequence (DNA): TGTGCCAGCAGCCAGACACAGGGTTCCTACGAGCAGTACTTC. The chain recombines TRBV3-1 (or the pseudogene TRBV3-2) with TRBJ2-7; D possibly corresponds to TRBD1 (6 bases). This CDR3 spans 14 amino acids. The V end lost 3 bases, the J end lost 1 base, and 10 bases lay between the germline ends. Germline loops: CDR1 LGHDT, CDR2 YNNKEL (reference sequence).